This paragraph reports one T cell receptor beta chain. In the original workflow: For nucleated cells, counts were estimated from reference gene primer amplification. Assay used: immunoSEQ multiplex PCR; TCRdb lists only in-frame clones, some missing. The V and J calls and clone size were taken over from that table, and D and trimming were inferred from the DNA. The sample holds around 170,000 clones, more than 80% seen once. V lost 7 bases and J lost 7; bases outside the gene matches: 8. CDR3 length: 15 amino acids. Germline-derived CDR1 and CDR2 are MDHEN and SYDVKM. The data are from a study of blood T cell repertoires in COVID-19. The recovered donors of Cohort 3 showed two negative PCRs, clearance, or symptom resolution.

The sequence was obtained from a man aged 50-60 years who had recovered from COVID-19. This chain links TRBV28 with TRBJ1-6; 9 bases line up with TRBD1. Source material: PBMCs or T cells enriched from blood (not recorded which). CDR3 nucleotide sequence: TGTGCCAGCATCTCGCCCGGGACAGGGAATTCACCCCTCCACTTT. Protein sequence: CASISPGTGNSPLHF. Variable domain in full (rest from reference TRBV28 and TRBJ1-6): DVKVTQSSRYLVKRTGEKVFLECVQDMDHENMFWYRQDPGLGLRLIYFSYDVKMKEKGDIPEGYSVSREKKERFSLILESASTNQTSMYLCASISPGTGNSPLHFGNGTRLTVT.